One and the same sample provided the 19 T cell receptor beta chains below, sequenced in a study of T cell repertoires in ileal Crohn's disease. TCRdb's table, derived via immunoSEQ multiplex PCR, lists solely in-frame clones and lacks some. The sample has about 13,000 clones; about three quarters are singletons. The sample comprised ileal tissue. These receptors originate from an adult with Crohn's disease.

This chain uses TRBV5-6 with TRBJ2-7; D gene uncertain. Germline CDR1 and CDR2: SGHDT and YYEEEE. V was trimmed by 4 bases and J by 0 bases, leaving 11 bases between them. This CDR3 has 14 residues. The CDR3 here is CASSKTDNSYEQYF. The CDR3 nucleotides read TGTGCCAGCAGCAAGACCGACAACTCCTACGAGCAGTACTTC.

V is TRBV9 and J is TRBJ2-5, with D perhaps TRBD1 (8 bases). The CDR3 length is 15 residues. Per germline, CDR1 SGDLS and CDR2 YYNGEE. Trimming shortened V by 3 bases and J by 4 bases, and 16 bases separated the two germline ends. CDR3 residues: CASSADRGGAETQYF. For the CDR3, the DNA is TGTGCCAGCAGCGCCGACAGGGGAGGGGCAGAGACCCAGTACTTC.

Remarks on this clone: The same CDR3 is also encoded by other DNA sequences in this sample. The chain joins TRBV6-1 to TRBJ1-5; TRBD1 matches 8 bases. Trimming at V came to 3 bases and at J to 7 bases, leaving 5 bases not matched to a gene. Germline V gene data show CDR1 as MNHNS and CDR2 as SASEGT. The CDR3 is made up of 14 amino acids. Written as DNA, the CDR3 is TGTGCCAGCAGTGACTCAGGGGGCGGGCAGCCCCAGCATTTT. It encodes CASSDSGGGQPQHF.

The table lists this clone with a few counts. V usage is TRBV6-5 and J usage is TRBJ1-1; D may be TRBD1 (6 bases). Trimming pared 2 bases from V and 0 bases from J, leaving 13 bases between. The germline gives CDR1 MNHEY, CDR2 SVGAGI. This CDR3 contains 16 residues. CDR3 bases: TGTGCCAGCAGTTACGCACGGGACAAAGTGAACACTGAAGCTTTCTTT. Its translation is CASSYARDKVNTEAFF.

The V gene is TRBV19, the J gene TRBJ1-6, with D hard to call. Germline CDR1 reads LNHDA; CDR2 reads SQIVND (reference sequence). The CDR3 is 14 residues long. The germline V and J ends were trimmed by 5 bases and 0 bases, with 5 bases remaining between them. CDR3 protein: CASSLLSYNSPLHF. The CDR3 bases are TGTGCCAGTAGTCTCCTCTCCTATAATTCACCCCTCCACTTT.

Comment on this clone: This sample includes further DNA sequences coding for the same CDR3. The chain employs TRBV28 and TRBJ2-7; maybe TRBD1 (6 bases). The length of the CDR3 is 14 residues. Trimming took off 4 bases at V and 4 bases at J, with 14 bases between the two ends. Looked up from germline, CDR1 is MDHEN and CDR2 is SYDVKM. CDR3 amino acids: CASSSPGQAYEQYF. The CDR3 DNA follows: TGTGCCAGCAGTTCTCCGGGACAAGCGTACGAGCAGTACTTC.

This chain uses TRBV5-1 with TRBJ2-7, with D unresolved. Germline assignment: CDR1 SGHRS and CDR2 YFSETQ. V was clipped by 0 bases and J by 2 bases, with 3 bases between them. This CDR3 comprises 12 residues. CDR3 sequence: CASSLDTYEQYF. DNA for the CDR3: TGCGCCAGCAGCTTGGACACCTACGAGCAGTACTTC.

The J gene is TRBJ2-3, the V gene TRBV6-6; TRBD1 matches at 8 bases. This CDR3 has 15 amino acids. The germline CDR1 and CDR2 sequences are MNHNY and SVGAGI (reference sequence). Losses at the gene ends were 6 bases for V and 3 bases for J; bases not matched to a gene: 8. Here the CDR3 DNA reads TGTGCCAGCAGCATGGGGACAGGAACTACAGATACGCAGTATTTT. Translating gives CASSMGTGTTDTQYF.

The chain employs TRBV4-2 and TRBJ2-5; 8 bases match TRBD2. Germline lookup yields CDR1 LGHNA and CDR2 YNFKEQ. Unmatched junction bases numbered 5, after V lost 6 bases and J lost 2 bases. This CDR3 contains 14 residues. DNA of the CDR3: TGTGCCAGCAGTCAACAGCGGGGGCAAGAGACCCAGTACTTC. Translating it yields CASSQQRGQETQYF.

The chain recombines TRBV6-1 with TRBJ1-5, with 9 positions matching TRBD1. CDR3 length: 15 residues. V lost 6 bases, J lost 1 base, and 4 bases stayed unmatched. The germline V gene encodes CDR1 MNHNS and CDR2 SASEGT. CDR3 in amino acids: CASRGTGSSNQPQHF. The CDR3 DNA is TGTGCCAGCAGAGGGACAGGGTCGAGCAATCAGCCCCAGCATTTT.

The V call is TRBV15, the J call TRBJ2-3; the match to TRBD2 covers 7 bases. Trimming cost V 0 bases and J 0 bases; bases outside gene matches: 6. Germline CDR1 is LNHNV and CDR2 is YYDKDF (reference sequence). The CDR3 is made up of 17 amino acids. Here the CDR3 DNA reads TGTGCCACCAGCAGAGAATTGCGGACTAGAAGCACAGATACGCAGTATTTT. Residues: CATSRELRTRSTDTQYF.

V gene TRBV28 combines with J gene TRBJ2-1; D is unclear. Germline V gives CDR1 MDHEN, CDR2 SYDVKM. V lost 8 bases and J lost 0, with 5 bases in between. The length of the CDR3 is 12 residues. In nucleotides, the CDR3 is TGTGCCAGCCGGAGCTCCTACAATGAGCAGTTCTTC. Its translation is CASRSSYNEQFF.

This chain connects TRBV4-1 to TRBJ2-3; 10 bases are shared with TRBD2. The CDR3 spans 19 residues. Germline-derived CDR1 and CDR2 are MGHRA and YSYEKL. V gave up 0 bases and J gave up 2 bases; unmatched junction bases: 11. As DNA, the CDR3 is TGCGCCAGCAGCCAAGATCGTAGGCAGCGGGGGGGTTTCACAGATACGCAGTATTTT. Translation: CASSQDRRQRGGFTDTQYF.

This clone ranks as medium-sized. The genes are TRBV28 and TRBJ2-7; D remains ambiguous. The CDR3 sequence is 12 residues long. The V gene lost 4 bases and the J gene lost 7 bases, with 11 bases spanning the gap. Germline V gene data show CDR1 as MDHEN and CDR2 as SYDVKM. CDR3 loop: CASSSKPREQYF. For the CDR3, the DNA is TGTGCCAGCAGTTCCAAGCCTCGGGAGCAGTACTTC. The variable domain in full, with the rest retrieved from reference TRBV28 and TRBJ2-7, is DVKVTQSSRYLVKRTGEKVFLECVQDMDHENMFWYRQDPGLGLRLIYFSYDVKMKEKGDIPEGYSVSREKKERFSLILESASTNQTSMYLCASSSKPREQYFGPGTRLTVT.

The V gene is TRBV21-1, the J gene TRBJ2-7; the table's D call of TRBD2 was not tested on the DNA. TRBV21-1 is a recognized pseudogene. The CDR3 sequence is 15 residues long. The CDR3 spells CASSARGGTTSEQYF. The CDR3 DNA reads TGTGCCAGCAGCGCCCGCGGGGGGACGACCTCCGAGCAGTACTTC.

CDR3 residues: CASSVWTGTGNNEQYF. CDR3 in DNA: TGTGCCAGCAGCGTATGGACCGGGACAGGGAACAACGAGCAGTACTTC. This rearrangement joins TRBV7-9 to TRBJ2-7; 9 nucleotides line up with TRBD1. The CDR3 contains 16 residues. Germline V CDR1 and CDR2: SEHNR, FQNEAQ (reference sequence). Trimming cost V 5 bases and J 5 bases; bases outside gene matches: 13.

The chain joins TRBV29-1 to TRBJ2-7, with 11 bases lining up with TRBD1. The CDR3 totals 14 residues. The germline CDR1 and CDR2 sequences are SQVTM and ANQGSEA. The V and J ends lost 6 bases and 6 bases, in that order; junction bases with no gene match: 10. The CDR3 region has the DNA TGCAGCGTCCGACCGGGACAGGGGGGGTCCGAGCAGTACTTC. This encodes CSVRPGQGGSEQYF.

The V gene is TRBV7-2, the J gene TRBJ2-2, with TRBD1 matching 12 bases. V shed 1 base, J shed 6 bases, and the junction held 6 bases outside the gene matches. The CDR3 has 17 residues. CDR1 is SGHTA and CDR2 is FQGNSA in the germline V gene. CDR3 protein: CASSLDWDRGRSGELFF. CDR3 DNA sequence: TGTGCCAGCAGCTTAGATTGGGACAGGGGGCGATCCGGGGAGCTGTTTTTT.

This clone has just a few counts. V gene TRBV11-2 combines with J gene TRBJ1-2, with 7 bases that match TRBD1. The CDR3 is made up of 13 amino acids. Germline values: CDR1 SGHAT, CDR2 FQNNGV. With 5 bases clipped from V and 6 bases from J, the junction kept 6 bases outside the gene matches. The CDR3 spells CASSPGQDHGYTF. Written as DNA, the CDR3 is TGTGCCAGCAGCCCTGGACAGGATCATGGCTACACCTTC.